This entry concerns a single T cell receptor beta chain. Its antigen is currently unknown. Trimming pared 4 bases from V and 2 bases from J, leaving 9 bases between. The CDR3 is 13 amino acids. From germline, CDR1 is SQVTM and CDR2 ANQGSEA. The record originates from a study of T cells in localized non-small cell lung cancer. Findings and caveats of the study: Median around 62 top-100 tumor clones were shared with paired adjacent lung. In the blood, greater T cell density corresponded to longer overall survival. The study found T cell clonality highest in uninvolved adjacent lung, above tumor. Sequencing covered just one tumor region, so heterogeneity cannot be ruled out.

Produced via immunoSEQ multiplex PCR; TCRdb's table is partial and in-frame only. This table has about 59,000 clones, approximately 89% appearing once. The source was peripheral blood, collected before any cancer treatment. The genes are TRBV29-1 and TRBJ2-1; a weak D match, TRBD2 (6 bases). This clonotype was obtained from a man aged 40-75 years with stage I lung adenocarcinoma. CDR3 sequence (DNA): TGCAGCGTTGCTCGGGGGACCTACAATGAGCAGTTCTTC. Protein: CSVARGTYNEQFF.